Presented here are 2 T cell receptor beta chains from one specimen sequenced in a study of siplizumab effects on memory and regulatory T cells. Clones were read by immunoSEQ multiplex PCR, and TCRdb kept only the in-frame ones, dropping some. The data show 62,000 or so clones, 70% to 90% seen once. The sequencing input was memory CD4+ T cells sorted from blood. The source of these receptors is a human donor in good health.

The gene calls are TRBV7-2 and TRBJ2-3; 7 positions match TRBD1. V lost 2 bases, J lost 6 bases, and 5 bases stayed unmatched. The CDR3 is 14 amino acids. In germline, CDR1 is SGHTA, CDR2 FQGNSA. CDR3 region: CASSLSGGRDTQYF. DNA of the CDR3: TGTGCCAGCAGCTTATCAGGGGGTAGGGATACGCAGTATTTT.

This clone was seen a single time. This chain uses TRBV27 with TRBJ2-2; weak D call: TRBD1 (5 bases). Trimming removed 3 bases from V and 4 bases from J, with 12 bases in between. Germline loops: CDR1 MNHEY, CDR2 SMNVEV (reference sequence). The CDR3 has 15 residues. The CDR3 loop reads CASSFRGTSTGELFF. The DNA for the CDR3 is TGTGCCAGCAGTTTTAGGGGTACAAGCACCGGGGAGCTGTTTTTT.